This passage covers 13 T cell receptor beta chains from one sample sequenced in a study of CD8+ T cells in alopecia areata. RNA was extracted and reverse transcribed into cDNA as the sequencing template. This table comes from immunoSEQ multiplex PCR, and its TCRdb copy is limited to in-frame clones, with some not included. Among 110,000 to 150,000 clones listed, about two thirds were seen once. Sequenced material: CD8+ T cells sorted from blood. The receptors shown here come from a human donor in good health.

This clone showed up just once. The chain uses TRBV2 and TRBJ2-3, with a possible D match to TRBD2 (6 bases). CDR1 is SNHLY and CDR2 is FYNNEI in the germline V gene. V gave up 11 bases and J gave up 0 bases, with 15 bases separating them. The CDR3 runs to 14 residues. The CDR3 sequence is CAGDGGLSTDTQYF. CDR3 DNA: TGTGCCGGAGACGGGGGACTTAGCACAGATACGCAGTATTTT.

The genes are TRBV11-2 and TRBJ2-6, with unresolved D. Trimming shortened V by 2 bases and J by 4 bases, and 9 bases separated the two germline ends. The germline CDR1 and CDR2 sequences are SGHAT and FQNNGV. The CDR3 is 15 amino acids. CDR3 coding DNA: TGTGCCAGCAGCTTAAGCCGGACCGGGGCCAACGTCCTGACTTTC. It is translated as CASSLSRTGANVLTF.

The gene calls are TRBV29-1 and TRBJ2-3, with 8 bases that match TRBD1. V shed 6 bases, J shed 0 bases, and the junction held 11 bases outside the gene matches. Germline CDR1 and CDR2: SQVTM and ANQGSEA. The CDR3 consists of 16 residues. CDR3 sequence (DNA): TGCAGCGTATGCCAATCGGACAGGGATAGCACAGATACGCAGTATTTT. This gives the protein CSVCQSDRDSTDTQYF.

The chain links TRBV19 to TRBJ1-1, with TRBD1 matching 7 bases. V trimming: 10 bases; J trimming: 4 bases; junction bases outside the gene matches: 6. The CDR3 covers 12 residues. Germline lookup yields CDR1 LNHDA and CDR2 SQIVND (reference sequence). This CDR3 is CATRTGGTEAFF. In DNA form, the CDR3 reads TGTGCCACCCGGACAGGTGGCACTGAAGCTTTCTTT.

This CDR3 is CASRAGRTYEQYF. The DNA of the CDR3 is TGTGCCAGCAGGGCAGGGCGGACCTACGAGCAGTACTTC. The J gene is TRBJ2-7, the V gene TRBV6-1; D possibly corresponds to TRBD1 (5 bases). Germline V gene sequence: CDR1 MNHNS, CDR2 SASEGT. The CDR3 length is 13 residues. Trimming shortened V by 6 bases and J by 2 bases, and 11 bases separated the two germline ends.

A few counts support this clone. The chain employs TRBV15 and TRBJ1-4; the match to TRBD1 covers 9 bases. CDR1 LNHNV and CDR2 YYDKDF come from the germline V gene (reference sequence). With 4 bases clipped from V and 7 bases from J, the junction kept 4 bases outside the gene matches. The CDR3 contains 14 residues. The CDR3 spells CATSIGTGIEKLFF. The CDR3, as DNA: TGTGCCACCAGCATAGGGACAGGGATTGAAAAACTGTTTTTT.

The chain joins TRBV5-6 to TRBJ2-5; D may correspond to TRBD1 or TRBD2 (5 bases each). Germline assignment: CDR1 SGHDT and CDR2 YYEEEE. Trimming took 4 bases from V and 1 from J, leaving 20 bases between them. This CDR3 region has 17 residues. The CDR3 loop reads CASSPGSGTEIQETQYF. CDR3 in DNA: TGTGCCAGCAGCCCAGGATCCGGGACGGAGATCCAAGAGACCCAGTACTTC.

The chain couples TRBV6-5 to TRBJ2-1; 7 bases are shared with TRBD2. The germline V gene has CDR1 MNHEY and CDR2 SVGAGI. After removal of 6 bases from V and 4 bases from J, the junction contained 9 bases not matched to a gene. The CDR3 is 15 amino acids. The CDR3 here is CASSRSGPSYNEQFF. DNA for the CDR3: TGTGCCAGCAGCCGTAGCGGGCCTTCTTACAATGAGCAGTTCTTC.

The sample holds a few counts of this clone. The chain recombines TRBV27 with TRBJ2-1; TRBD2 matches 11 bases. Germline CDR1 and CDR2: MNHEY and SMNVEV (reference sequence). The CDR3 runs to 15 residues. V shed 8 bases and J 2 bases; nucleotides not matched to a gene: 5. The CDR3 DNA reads TGTGCCAGCGGCCCGGGACTAGCGGCCTACAATGAGCAGTTCTTC. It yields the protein CASGPGLAAYNEQFF.

DNA of the CDR3: TGTGCCTGGAACGGGAACACTGAAGCTTTCTTT. It translates to CAWNGNTEAFF. This rearrangement joins TRBV30 to TRBJ1-1; D gene ambiguous. There are 11 residues in the CDR3. Germline values: CDR1 GTSNPN, CDR2 SVGIG (reference sequence). V was pared by 4 bases and J by 1 base, with 4 bases between.

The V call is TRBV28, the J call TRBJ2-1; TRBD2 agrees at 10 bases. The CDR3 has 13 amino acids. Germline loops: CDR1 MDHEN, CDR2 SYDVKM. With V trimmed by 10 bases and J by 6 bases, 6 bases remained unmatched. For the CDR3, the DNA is TGTGCCAACAGCCTAGCGGGAGCCAATGAGCAGTTCTTC. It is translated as CANSLAGANEQFF.

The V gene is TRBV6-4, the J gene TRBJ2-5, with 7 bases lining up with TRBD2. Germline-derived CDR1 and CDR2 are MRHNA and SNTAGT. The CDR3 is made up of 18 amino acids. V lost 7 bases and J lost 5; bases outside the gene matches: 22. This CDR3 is CASMGFVPGLRTLETQYF. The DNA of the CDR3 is TGTGCCAGCATGGGATTTGTACCGGGACTAAGGACTTTGGAGACCCAGTACTTC.

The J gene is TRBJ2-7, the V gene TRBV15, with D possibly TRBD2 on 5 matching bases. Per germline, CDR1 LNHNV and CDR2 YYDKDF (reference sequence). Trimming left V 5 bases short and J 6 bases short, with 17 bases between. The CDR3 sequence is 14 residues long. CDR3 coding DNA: TGTGCCACCAGCGAGCGGATATCTAATGGCGAGCAGTACTTC. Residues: CATSERISNGEQYF.